Following are 17 T cell receptor beta chains from one sample sequenced in a study of prognosis after radiotherapy for stage I lung cancer (dated by TCRdb to 2020 to 2022). Sequencer: Illumina HiSeq 3000. Two rounds of multiplex PCR were performed to amplify the TCR beta CDR3 region from genomic DNA. In the first PCR round, primers specific to each TRBV and TRBJ gene were used, and the primer sequences were filed in Chinese patent CN105087789A. TCRdb's own reprocessing of the public reads used fastp at Q25 and MiXCR and kept productive beta chains. Entries that share a CDR3 protein sequence are merged under the most common genes and DNA. The sample yields fewer than 25,000 distinct CDR3 sequences; around three fifths were counted once. 25% to 30% of the sample lies in the top ten. The sequences come from PBMCs, collected before or after stereotactic body radiation therapy (not recorded which). The source of these receptors is a donor older than 45 with non-small cell lung cancer.

V is TRBV3-1 and J is TRBJ1-6; maybe TRBD1 (5 bases). The V end lost 4 bases, the J end lost 10 bases, and 11 bases lay between the germline ends. This CDR3 is 13 amino acids long. Germline V gene lookup returns CDR1 LGHDT and CDR2 YNNKEL (reference sequence). CDR3 protein: CASSPQGKSPLHF. The CDR3 DNA reads TGTGCCAGCAGCCCTCAGGGAAAATCACCCCTCCACTTT.

The CDR3 DNA is TGTGCCAGTAGCACCGTAGCTGTAGTCACCGGGGAGCTGTTTTTT. This sequence encodes CASSTVAVVTGELFF. The V and J genes are TRBV19 and TRBJ2-2; D not resolved. Trimming left V 6 bases short and J 4 bases short, with 15 bases between. Germline CDR1 and CDR2: LNHDA and SQIVND (reference sequence). The CDR3 is 15 residues long. Looking up the rest from reference TRBV19 and TRBJ2-2 gives the full variable domain: DGGITQSPKYLFRKEGQNVTLSCEQNLNHDAMYWYRQDPGQGLRLIYYSQIVNDFQKGDIAEGYSVSREKKESFPLTVTSAQKNPTAFYLCASSTVAVVTGELFFGEGSRLTVL.

A single count supports this clonotype. This chain uses TRBV24-1 with TRBJ2-7; D not resolved. V gave up 12 bases and J gave up 5 bases, with 13 bases separating them. Germline CDR1 reads KGHDR; CDR2 reads SFDVKD. CDR3 length: 11 residues. CDR3: CAAGKRDEQYF. The CDR3 nucleotides read TGTGCCGCCGGCAAAAGGGACGAGCAGTACTTC.

Many counts were recorded for this clonotype. V gene TRBV29-1 combines with J gene TRBJ2-3, with TRBD2 identical over 12 bases. Losses at the gene ends were 5 bases for V and 0 bases for J; bases not matched to a gene: 9. The length of the CDR3 is 17 residues. CDR1 SQVTM and CDR2 ANQGSEA come from the germline V gene. The CDR3 region is CSVLLAGGYASTDTQYF. The CDR3 nucleotides read TGCAGCGTTCTCCTAGCGGGAGGGTATGCTAGCACAGATACGCAGTATTTT.

J is TRBJ2-3 and V is TRBV7-9; 7 bases match TRBD1. CDR3 size: 15 residues. V lost 9 bases, J lost 2 bases, and 11 bases stayed unmatched. Looked up from germline, CDR1 is SEHNR and CDR2 is FQNEAQ (reference sequence). This CDR3 reads CASIPGTDFTDTQYF. DNA for the CDR3: TGTGCCAGTATCCCAGGGACAGACTTCACAGATACGCAGTATTTT.

The chain combines TRBV28 with TRBJ1-1; TRBD1 agrees at 11 bases. The germline V gene has CDR1 MDHEN and CDR2 SYDVKM. The trim removed 8 bases at V and 2 bases at J, leaving 13 bases unmatched. The CDR3 is 17 amino acids. Here the CDR3 reads CASGYGQGARKNTEAFF. Here the CDR3 DNA reads TGTGCCAGCGGCTACGGACAGGGGGCTAGAAAAAACACTGAAGCTTTCTTT.

This chain connects TRBV5-4 to TRBJ1-1; D not resolved. This CDR3 is 14 amino acids long. CDR1 and CDR2 from the germline V gene are SGHNT and YYREEE (reference sequence). Deletions cut 0 bases from V and 5 bases from J, with 11 bases between. In DNA form, the CDR3 reads TGTGCCAGCAGCTTGGACAGTGGGAATACTGAAGCTTTCTTT. It translates to CASSLDSGNTEAFF.

The J gene is TRBJ1-2, the V gene TRBV30, with D perhaps TRBD1 (6 bases). The germline CDR1 and CDR2 sequences are GTSNPN and SVGIG (reference sequence). The CDR3 covers 12 residues. Trimming shortened V by 5 bases and J by 7 bases, and 14 bases separated the two germline ends. In DNA form, the CDR3 reads TGTGCCTGGGCGATTACGGACAGTGGCTACACCTTC. Its translation is CAWAITDSGYTF.

The V call is TRBV9, the J call TRBJ2-7; perhaps D is TRBD1 or TRBD2 (5 bases each). Trimming stripped 10 bases from V and 7 bases from J, with 21 bases between. Germline V gives CDR1 SGDLS, CDR2 YYNGEE. The CDR3 covers 13 residues. CDR3: CAGNRDLGLEQYF. The CDR3 DNA sequence: TGTGCCGGAAACCGGGACCTCGGCCTAGAGCAGTACTTC.

This clonotype was seen many times. This chain uses TRBV5-1 with TRBJ1-1, with D perhaps matching TRBD1 (5 bases). V was clipped by 0 bases and J by 4 bases, with 13 bases between them. Germline V gene lookup returns CDR1 SGHRS and CDR2 YFSETQ. CDR3 length: 15 residues. The CDR3 here is CASSLVAGTGTEAFF. CDR3 bases: TGCGCCAGCAGCTTGGTTGCAGGGACGGGCACTGAAGCTTTCTTT.

Many counts were recorded for this clonotype. J is TRBJ1-1 and V is TRBV7-2; D possibly corresponds to TRBD1 (6 bases). The V and J ends lost 5 bases and 1 base respectively, with 14 bases between them. Germline CDR1 SGHTA, CDR2 FQGNSA. The CDR3 sequence is 15 residues long. The CDR3 here is CASSPRGHPNTEAFF. The CDR3, as DNA: TGTGCCAGCAGCCCGAGGGGACATCCGAACACTGAAGCTTTCTTT.

This clonotype is medium-sized in the sample. This sequence joins TRBV4-1 and TRBJ2-7; 8 nucleotides align to TRBD2. Germline lookup yields CDR1 MGHRA and CDR2 YSYEKL. V shed 1 base, J shed 4 bases, and the junction held 6 bases outside the gene matches. This CDR3 comprises 15 residues. For the CDR3, the DNA is TGCGCCAGCAGCCAAGGGACTAGCAATTTTTACGAGCAGTACTTC. It encodes CASSQGTSNFYEQYF.

The V gene is TRBV28, the J gene TRBJ1-6; 10 bases agree with TRBD1. Germline V gene sequence: CDR1 MDHEN, CDR2 SYDVKM. J lost 13 bases, V lost 10 bases, and 16 bases had no gene match. CDR3 length equals 15 residues. CDR3: CAISTFGQGGSPLHF. The CDR3 DNA follows: TGTGCCATCAGCACTTTTGGACAGGGGGGTTCGCCCCTCCACTTT. Full variable domain (remainder filled in from reference TRBV28 and TRBJ1-6): DVKVTQSSRYLVKRTGEKVFLECVQDMDHENMFWYRQDPGLGLRLIYFSYDVKMKEKGDIPEGYSVSREKKERFSLILESASTNQTSMYLCAISTFGQGGSPLHFGNGTRLTVT.

With respect to this clonotype: A far larger clone is only one base removed, so a read error is likely. V is TRBV7-4 and J is TRBJ2-3; 8 bases are shared with TRBD2. The CDR3 spans 17 residues. The V and J ends lost 5 bases and 2 bases, in that order; junction bases with no gene match: 12. Germline lookup yields CDR1 SGHVT and CDR2 SQSDAQ. CDR3: CASSPLVTSDYTDTQYF. The CDR3 DNA is TGTGCCAGCAGCCCACTGGTGACTAGCGACTACACAGATACGCAGTATTTT.

The rearrangement joins TRBV6-5 to TRBJ2-1; possibly TRBD2 for D (5 bases). V was clipped by 2 bases and J by 7 bases, with 15 bases between them. The CDR3 loop spans 15 amino acids. The germline V gene encodes CDR1 MNHEY and CDR2 SVGAGI. CDR3 sequence (DNA): TGTGCCAGCAGTTACAGTAGCGCGGCATTAAATGAGCAGTTCTTC. Translated, it gives CASSYSSAALNEQFF.

The chain joins TRBV27 to TRBJ1-6; D is perhaps TRBD1 (5 bases). V was cut by 4 bases and J by 4 bases, with 11 bases left in between. Germline V gene lookup returns CDR1 MNHEY and CDR2 SMNVEV (reference sequence). This CDR3 is built from 15 residues. The CDR3 nucleotides are TGTGCCAGCAGTTCGGGGGGGGTATATAATTCACCCCTCCACTTT. Translation gives CASSSGGVYNSPLHF.

The chain carries TRBV28 and TRBJ1-5, with D perhaps matching TRBD1 (6 bases). The CDR3 contains 15 residues. V gave up 3 bases and J gave up 0 bases, with 9 bases separating them. Germline values: CDR1 MDHEN, CDR2 SYDVKM. The CDR3 coding sequence is TGTGCCAGCAGTTTCAGGGGCTATAGCAATCAGCCCCAGCATTTT. Its protein product is CASSFRGYSNQPQHF.